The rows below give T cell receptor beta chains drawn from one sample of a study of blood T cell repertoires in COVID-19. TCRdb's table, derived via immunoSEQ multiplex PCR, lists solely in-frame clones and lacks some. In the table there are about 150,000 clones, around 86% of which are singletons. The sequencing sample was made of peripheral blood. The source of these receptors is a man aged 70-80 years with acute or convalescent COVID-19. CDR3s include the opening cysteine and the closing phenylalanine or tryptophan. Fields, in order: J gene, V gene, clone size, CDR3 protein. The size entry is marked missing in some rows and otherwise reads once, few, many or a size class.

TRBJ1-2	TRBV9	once	CASSVTSQGQGGYTF
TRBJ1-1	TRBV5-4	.	CASSLAVETEAFF
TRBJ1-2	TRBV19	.	CASSILTGAGANYGYTF
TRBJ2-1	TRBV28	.	CATQGGSYNEQFF
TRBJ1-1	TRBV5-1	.	CASSLGDRLNTEAFF
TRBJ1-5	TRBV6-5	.	CASSYNAMSNQPQHF
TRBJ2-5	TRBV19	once	CASSRREETQYF
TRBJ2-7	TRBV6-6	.	CASIEGLAGYEQYF
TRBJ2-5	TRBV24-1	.	CATSDNGQGQETQYF
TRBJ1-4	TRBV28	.	CASSLGGATNEKLFF
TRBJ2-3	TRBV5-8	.	CASSLGLAGLPDTQYF
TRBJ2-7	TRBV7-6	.	CASSLSSGRYEQYF
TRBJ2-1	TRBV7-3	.	CASSSDGNPGNEQFF
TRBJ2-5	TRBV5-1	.	CASSPFQETQYF
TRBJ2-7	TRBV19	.	CASSIGTSGIYEQYF
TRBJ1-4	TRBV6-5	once	CASRWTGQHEKLFF
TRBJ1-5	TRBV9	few	CASSVARGLSNQPQHF
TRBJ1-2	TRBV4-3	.	CASSQEEAGEGGSYTF
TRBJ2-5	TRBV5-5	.	CASSLVAPGQRLGRETQYF
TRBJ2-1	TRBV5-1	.	CASTPKIGTTEQFF
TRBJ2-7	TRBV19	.	CASSTDGISGSYEQYF
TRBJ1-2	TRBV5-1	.	CASSLGDTRYGYTF
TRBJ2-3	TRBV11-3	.	CASSLGSVTDTQYF